The clone carrying this TCR beta chain has a single count. The data belong to a study of blood T cell repertoires in COVID-19. Turning to the study itself: Material from acute and convalescent COVID-19 was sourced from the United States, Italy and Spain. From T cells, B-cell-depleted T cells, or PBMCs came the material, which was cDNA or gDNA.

The V end was cut by 1 base, the J end by 5 bases, with 8 bases between. The CDR3 is 13 amino acids. Germline CDR1 is LGHNA and CDR2 is YNFKEQ. The protocol was immunoSEQ multiplex PCR, while the TCRdb copy is restricted to in-frame clones and leaves out a portion. The data show roughly 180,000 clones, with about three quarters seen just once and roughly 7.8% held by the top ten. The specimen sequenced was peripheral blood. The gene calls are TRBV4-2 and TRBJ2-5; unclear D gene. This clonotype was obtained from a woman aged 45-65 years with active or convalescent COVID-19. The CDR3 loop reads CASSQATRETQYF. The CDR3 DNA reads as TGTGCCAGCAGCCAAGCTACTCGGGAGACCCAGTACTTC.